This TCR beta chain comes out of a study of cytomegalovirus exposure and HLA in healthy donors. Study-level information: A later analysis reported the same platform for the 100 to 150 validation repertoires and the roughly 700 first-cohort repertoires. Study results and limitations: Rarity characterized most TCR sequences, yet some public TCRs appeared in many donors.

This clone was picked up many times. The antigen is not known. The sample holds other DNA sequences that translate to the same CDR3. Germline V CDR1 and CDR2: GTSNPN, SVGIG (reference sequence). This CDR3 has 13 residues. V was clipped by 3 bases and J by 1 base, with 7 bases between them. An approximately 130-subject validation cohort, separate from the 666-subject first cohort, supplied the donors. TCRdb's copy holds only in-frame clones and misses some; the assay was immunoSEQ multiplex PCR. Among about 220,000 clones listed, roughly 88% were seen once. This chain connects TRBV30 to TRBJ1-3, with a weak D call TRBD1 (5 bases). This sequence was found in a woman aged 25 to 39 in good health and CMV-seropositive. What was sequenced was PBMCs. In nucleotides, the CDR3 is TGTGCCTGGAGGTGGGGGTCTGGAAACACCATATATTTT. The encoded protein is CAWRWGSGNTIYF.